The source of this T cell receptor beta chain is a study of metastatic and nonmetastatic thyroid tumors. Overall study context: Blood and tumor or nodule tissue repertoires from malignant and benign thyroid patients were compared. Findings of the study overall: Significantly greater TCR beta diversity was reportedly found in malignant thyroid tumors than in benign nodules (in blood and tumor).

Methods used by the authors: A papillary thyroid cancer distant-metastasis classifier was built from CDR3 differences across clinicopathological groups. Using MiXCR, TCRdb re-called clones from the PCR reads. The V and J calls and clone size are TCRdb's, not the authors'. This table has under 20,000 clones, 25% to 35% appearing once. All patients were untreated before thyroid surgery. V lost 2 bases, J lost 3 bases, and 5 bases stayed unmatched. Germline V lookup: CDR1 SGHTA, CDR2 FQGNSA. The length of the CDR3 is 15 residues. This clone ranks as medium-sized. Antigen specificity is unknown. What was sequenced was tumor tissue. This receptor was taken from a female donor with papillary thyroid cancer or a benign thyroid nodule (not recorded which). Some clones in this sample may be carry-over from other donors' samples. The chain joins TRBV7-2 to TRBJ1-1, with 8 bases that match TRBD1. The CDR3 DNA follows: TGTGCCAGCAGCTTAAGCGGACAGGGTCACACTGAAGCTTTCTTT. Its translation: CASSLSGQGHTEAFF.